These 3 T cell receptor beta chains were sequenced from one sample in a study of post-analysis software for immune sequencing data. Broader study findings: Included in a set of about five TRBV segments more frequent in patients than controls were TRBV5-6, TRBV5-1 and TRBV20-1.

Their antigens remain unidentified. TCR beta cDNA libraries had unique molecular identifiers. TCRdb reprocessed the PCR reads via MiXCR and lists one record per CDR3 protein. Among over 250,000 distinct CDR3 sequences listed, 35% to 40% were seen once. The sequenced sample consisted of blood. The receptors originated from a girl aged 5 to 17 with multiple sclerosis.

V and J are TRBV20-1 and TRBJ2-7, with 8 nucleotides matching TRBD2. This CDR3 contains 14 residues. The germline V gene has CDR1 DFQATT and CDR2 SNEGSKA (reference sequence). J lost 5 bases, V lost 1 base, and 7 bases had no gene match. The CDR3 loop reads CSARVWREDHEQYF. CDR3 DNA: TGCAGTGCTAGAGTGTGGCGGGAGGACCACGAGCAGTACTTC.

In the case of this clonotype: A junction boundary mismatches the germline segment, possibly from a read error. The rearrangement joins TRBV13 to TRBJ2-1, with D maybe TRBD1 (6 bases). CDR1 is PRHDT, CDR2 FYEKMQ, per germline (reference sequence). This CDR3 region has 15 residues. The CDR3 sequence is CAGSHRQESYNEQFF. DNA for the CDR3: TGTGCCGGCAGCCACCGACAGGAGTCCTACAATGAGCAGTTCTTC.

This clonotype was seen a handful of times. A much larger clone differs by one base, so this may be a read error. V and J are TRBV6-4 and TRBJ1-1; D gene unclear. V dropped 3 bases and J dropped 1 base, with 6 bases sitting between them. This CDR3 spans 13 amino acids. CDR1 and CDR2 from the germline V gene are MRHNA and SNTAGT. This CDR3 reads CASSERENTEAFF. The CDR3 nucleotides read TGTGCCAGCAGTGAAAGGGAGAACACTGAAGCTTTCTTT.